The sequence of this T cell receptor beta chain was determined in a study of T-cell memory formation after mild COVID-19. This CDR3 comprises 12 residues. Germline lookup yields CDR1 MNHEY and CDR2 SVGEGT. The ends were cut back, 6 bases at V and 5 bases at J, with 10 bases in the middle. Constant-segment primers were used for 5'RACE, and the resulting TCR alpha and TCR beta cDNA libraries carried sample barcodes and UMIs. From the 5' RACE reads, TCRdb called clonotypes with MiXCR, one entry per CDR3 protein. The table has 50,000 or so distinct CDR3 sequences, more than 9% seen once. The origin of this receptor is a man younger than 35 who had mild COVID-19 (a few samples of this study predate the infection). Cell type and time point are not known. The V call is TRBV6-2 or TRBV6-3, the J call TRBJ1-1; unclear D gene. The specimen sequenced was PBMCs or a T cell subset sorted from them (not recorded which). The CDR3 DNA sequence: TGTGCCAGCAGCTCCGGGTATACTGAAGCTTTCTTT. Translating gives CASSSGYTEAFF.